This entry lists 9 T cell receptor beta chains sequenced from one sample in a study of liver allograft versus peripheral blood T cells. Study background: A comparison was made between T cell receptor repertoires in transplanted livers and those in recipients' peripheral blood.

TCRdb re-called the reads through MiXCR, storing one row per CDR3 protein. The table has 1,900 or so distinct CDR3 sequences, 15% to 20% seen once. The source is a human patient who had a liver transplant. Some T cells here may be from the graft donor.

There are a few counts of this clonotype. The chain has TRBV28 and TRBJ1-5; D is undetermined. Germline CDR1 MDHEN, CDR2 SYDVKM. The length of the CDR3 is 15 residues. Trimming took 7 bases from V and 1 from J, leaving 14 bases between them. The DNA for the CDR3 is TGTGCCAGCAAAGGGAGAACTTCGAGCAATCAGCCCCAGCATTTT. Protein: CASKGRTSSNQPQHF. The whole variable domain, remainder taken from reference TRBV28 and TRBJ1-5, is DVKVTQSSRYLVKRTGEKVFLECVQDMDHENMFWYRQDPGLGLRLIYFSYDVKMKEKGDIPEGYSVSREKKERFSLILESASTNQTSMYLCASKGRTSSNQPQHFGDGTRLSIL.

The chain combines TRBV20-1 with TRBJ2-7, with D maybe TRBD1 (6 bases). The germline V gene encodes CDR1 DFQATT and CDR2 SNEGSKA (reference sequence). The ends were cut back, 7 bases at V and 4 bases at J, with 14 bases in the middle. The CDR3 is 12 residues long. CDR3 bases: TGCAGTGTTGGGGGCCTGGGGTACGAGCAGTACTTC. It translates to CSVGGLGYEQYF.

In this sample, this clonotype is medium-sized (0.01 to 0.1%). CDR3: CASSYPSRGSYEQYF. The CDR3 nucleotides read TGTGCCAGCAGTTACCCGTCTAGAGGGTCCTACGAGCAGTACTTC. This sequence joins TRBV6-6 and TRBJ2-7, with D tentatively TRBD2 (5 bases). V was pared by 2 bases and J by 1 base, with 12 bases between. Germline V gene lookup returns CDR1 MNHNY and CDR2 SVGAGI (reference sequence). CDR3 size: 15 residues.

The V and J genes are TRBV28 and TRBJ1-1; 8 bases map to TRBD1. Looked up from germline, CDR1 is MDHEN and CDR2 is SYDVKM. This CDR3 contains 15 residues. Unmatched junction bases numbered 12, after V lost 6 bases and J lost 6 bases. For the CDR3, the DNA is TGTGCCAGCAGCCCTCCCGGACAGGGCGAGGCTGAAGCTTTCTTT. Protein product: CASSPPGQGEAEAFF.

This clonotype was seen many times. The V and J genes are TRBV5-4 and TRBJ1-1; D ambiguous. Germline V gives CDR1 SGHNT, CDR2 YYREEE (reference sequence). The CDR3 length is 16 residues. Trimming removed 1 base from V and 0 bases from J, with 13 bases in between. The CDR3, as DNA: TGTGCCAGCAGCTTGAGTGTAGCACCCCTGAACACTGAAGCTTTCTTT. Protein: CASSLSVAPLNTEAFF.

V and J are TRBV27 and TRBJ1-6; D is ambiguous. Germline V lookup: CDR1 MNHEY, CDR2 SMNVEV (reference sequence). The CDR3 totals 18 residues. Trimming removed 0 bases from V and 2 bases from J, with 14 bases in between. CDR3: CASSLSPPEGPYNSPLHF. The CDR3 nucleotides read TGTGCCAGCAGTTTATCCCCCCCCGAAGGACCCTATAATTCACCCCTCCACTTT.

Ten or more counts support this clonotype. This sequence joins TRBV6-6 and TRBJ2-7, with no clear D. Germline V lookup: CDR1 MNHNY, CDR2 SVGAGI (reference sequence). Trimming left V 2 bases short and J 0 bases short, with 14 bases between. The CDR3 totals 16 residues. CDR3 residues: CASSYAARLSSYEQYF. In DNA form, the CDR3 reads TGTGCCAGCAGTTACGCTGCGCGGCTAAGCTCCTACGAGCAGTACTTC.

The chain links TRBV19 to TRBJ2-1; TRBD2 matches at 9 bases. This CDR3 region has 16 residues. Germline-derived CDR1 and CDR2 are LNHDA and SQIVND (reference sequence). The V segment lost 9 bases and the J segment 7 bases; nucleotides outside the gene matches: 16. CDR3 region: CASYGSREGLGNEQFF. CDR3 coding DNA: TGTGCCAGCTATGGTTCGCGGGAGGGCTTGGGGAATGAGCAGTTCTTC. Looking up the rest from reference TRBV19 and TRBJ2-1 gives the full variable domain: DGGITQSPKYLFRKEGQNVTLSCEQNLNHDAMYWYRQDPGQGLRLIYYSQIVNDFQKGDIAEGYSVSREKKESFPLTVTSAQKNPTAFYLCASYGSREGLGNEQFFGPGTRLTVL.

Relative to its sample, this clonotype is medium-sized (0.01 to 0.1%). The chain recombines TRBV19 with TRBJ2-7; 8 bases align to TRBD1. This CDR3 spans 14 amino acids. Unmatched junction bases numbered 9, after V lost 5 bases and J lost 6 bases. Germline values: CDR1 LNHDA, CDR2 SQIVND (reference sequence). The CDR3 sequence: CASSVHGQGGEQYF. The CDR3 DNA is TGTGCCAGTAGTGTCCACGGACAGGGCGGCGAGCAGTACTTC.